This TCR beta chain was identified in a study of breast tumors, draining lymph nodes, adjacent tissues. Samples came from axillary lymph nodes draining the breast cancer. Trimming took 0 bases from V and 5 from J, leaving 14 bases between them. Germline-derived CDR1 and CDR2 are SGHDT and YYEEEE. The CDR3 covers 16 residues. This clonotype was counted a few times. As yet, its antigen is unknown. TCRdb ran MiXCR on the multiplex PCR reads and lists one entry per CDR3 protein. The sample contains 70,000 to 85,000 distinct CDR3 sequences, roughly a fifth of which appear only once. Study-level findings and limits: Most tumor T cells seemingly derive from lymph node, then expand in tumor.

The chain combines TRBV5-6 with TRBJ2-2; D gene ambiguous. The origin of this receptor is a female donor with breast cancer. Some clones in this sample may be carry-over from other donors' samples. Sequenced material: axillary lymph node tissue. In DNA, the CDR3 is TGTGCCAGCAGCTTGGCTTACGAACCCCCAACCGGGGAGCTGTTTTTT. Residues: CASSLAYEPPTGELFF.